This T cell receptor (beta chain) came from a study of T-cell reconstitution after alpha-beta-depleted transplantation in children. This clonotype was seen at least ten times. Preparing the TCRbeta library involved the use of unique molecular identifiers. TCRdb called the PCR reads again in MiXCR, with one record for every CDR3 protein. The sample consists of about 400,000 distinct CDR3 sequences, roughly 14% of them appearing once. Per germline, CDR1 SEHNR and CDR2 FQNEAQ (reference sequence). The CDR3 extends over 15 amino acids. V was cut by 4 bases and J by 3 bases, with 12 bases left in between. The chain is built from TRBV7-9 and TRBJ2-2, with D possibly matching TRBD2 (7 bases). The sequence came from a human donor who donated a stem cell graft to a child with Fanconi anemia. This specimen consisted of PBMCs, obtained from the stem cell graft. CDR3 residues: CASSSTGRDTGELFF. The CDR3, as DNA: TGTGCCAGCAGCTCTACAGGGAGGGACACCGGGGAGCTGTTTTTT.